Each of the 27 T cell receptor beta chains below was sequenced from the same sample in a study of T cells expressing NK-cell markers. TCRdb reprocessed the 5' RACE reads and stores each CDR3 protein as one record, lacking DNA. The specimen's table records approximately 550,000 distinct CDR3 sequences. Sequenced sample: blood T cells: a sorted CD56 or NKG2C T cell subset, CD4+ or CD8+ T cells, or bulk PBMC T cells (not recorded which). Receptors were obtained from a man in his late teens or twenties in good health.

The J gene is TRBJ2-1, the V gene TRBV6-2 or TRBV6-3. This CDR3 spans 16 amino acids. Per germline, CDR1 MNHEY and CDR2 SVGEGT. CDR3 loop: CASSFTPGVGYNEQFF.

The chain links TRBV9 to TRBJ2-1; TCRdb reports TRBD1, a call that lacks DNA to check it against. This CDR3 has 12 amino acids. CDR1 is SGDLS, CDR2 YYNGEE, per germline. The CDR3 is CASSVVQGEQFF.

CDR3 sequence: CASGTVARYEQYF. The genes are TRBV6-2 or TRBV6-3 and TRBJ2-7. From germline, CDR1 is MNHEY and CDR2 SVGEGT. The CDR3 has 13 amino acids.

The CDR3 protein is CASSSKRGPNTEAFF. V is TRBV7-9 and J is TRBJ1-1. Germline V gene lookup returns CDR1 SEHNR and CDR2 FQNEAQ (reference sequence). This CDR3 comprises 15 residues. Full variable domain (remainder filled in from reference TRBV7-9 and TRBJ1-1): DTGVSQNPRHKITKRGQNVTFRCDPISEHNRLYWYRQTLGQGPEFLTYFQNEAQLEKSRLLSDRFSAERPKGSFSTLEIQRTEQGDSAMYLCASSSKRGPNTEAFFGQGTRLTVV.

The chain recombines TRBV4-3 with TRBJ2-3; the TCRdb call, TRBD2, lacks DNA for checking. Germline V CDR1 and CDR2: LGHNA, YSLEER. This CDR3 contains 14 residues. The CDR3 loop reads CASSPRGMTDTQYF.

The genes are TRBV3-1 and TRBJ1-5; there is no DNA to check the TCRdb D call of TRBD1. This CDR3 has 14 residues. Germline V gene sequence: CDR1 LGHDT, CDR2 YNNKEL (reference sequence). Here the CDR3 reads CASSFRDSNQPQHF.

V is TRBV10-3 and J is TRBJ2-1; TCRdb lists TRBD2, though no DNA is available to test this call. The CDR3 runs 13 residues. Germline lookup yields CDR1 ENHRY and CDR2 SYGVKD. The CDR3 sequence: CAINPASGDQQFF.

The rearrangement joins TRBV11-2 to TRBJ2-5; the TRBD1 assignment by TCRdb is unverifiable without DNA. CDR3 size: 16 residues. Germline CDR1 and CDR2: SGHAT and FQNNGV. The CDR3 region is CASSLGTQGNQETQYF.

This CDR3 reads CASSPQIGSSHEQYF. V is TRBV18 and J is TRBJ2-7. The germline V gene encodes CDR1 KGHSH and CDR2 LQKENI. The CDR3 consists of 15 residues.

The chain recombines TRBV7-9 with TRBJ2-7; TCRdb picks TRBD2, but there is no DNA to check that call. Germline CDR1 SEHNR, CDR2 FQNEAQ (reference sequence). The CDR3 is 15 residues long. CDR3 in amino acids: CASSDYLAGADEQYF.

The chain carries TRBV12-3 or TRBV12-4 and TRBJ2-1; TCRdb's D gene call, TRBD1, goes unchecked for lack of DNA. The CDR3 sequence is 12 residues long. This CDR3 reads CASTRQYNEQFF.

V and J are TRBV12-3 or TRBV12-4 and TRBJ2-4; TCRdb picks TRBD1, but there is no DNA to check that call. The length of the CDR3 is 15 residues. The CDR3 protein is CASSTWTGDGNIQYF.

This chain uses TRBV3-1 with TRBJ2-3; TCRdb gives TRBD2 as the D gene, but with no DNA this cannot be confirmed. The CDR3 contains 16 residues. Germline V gene lookup returns CDR1 LGHDT and CDR2 YNNKEL (reference sequence). CDR3 region: CASSPSGGRYSDTQYF.

The chain couples TRBV5-4 to TRBJ2-1; no DNA is available, so the TRBD2 call from TCRdb remains unchecked. CDR1 SGHNT and CDR2 YYREEE come from the germline V gene (reference sequence). The CDR3 has 16 amino acids. CDR3: CASSPSGIAAYNEQFF. The whole variable domain, remainder taken from reference TRBV5-4 and TRBJ2-1, is ETGVTQSPTHLIKTRGQQVTLRCSSQSGHNTVSWYQQALGQGPQFIFQYYREEENGRGNFPPRFSGLQFPNYSSELNVNALELDDSALYLCASSPSGIAAYNEQFFGPGTRLTVL.

This chain's CDR3 is CASSLVPTSGRVGQFF. The chain carries TRBV27 and TRBJ2-1; the D call of TRBD2 rests on TCRdb alone, since no DNA is present to check it. The germline V gene encodes CDR1 MNHEY and CDR2 SMNVEV (reference sequence). The CDR3 loop spans 16 amino acids.

The V gene is TRBV9, the J gene TRBJ2-7; TCRdb returns TRBD2, unconfirmable since there is no DNA. Germline V lookup: CDR1 SGDLS, CDR2 YYNGEE. The CDR3 contains 13 residues. CDR3: CASSLGPPGEQYF.

CDR3 sequence reads: CSAPPGTGKIHEQYF. V is TRBV20-1 and J is TRBJ2-7; TCRdb picks TRBD1, but there is no DNA to check that call. Looked up from germline, CDR1 is DFQATT and CDR2 is SNEGSKA (reference sequence). The CDR3 length is 15 residues.

The chain uses TRBV5-1 and TRBJ2-1; TCRdb indicates TRBD2, and absent DNA this call remains unverified. The CDR3 runs 15 residues. Germline-derived CDR1 and CDR2 are SGHRS and YFSETQ. The CDR3 loop reads CASSLSTNYYNEQFF.

The chain recombines TRBV12-3 or TRBV12-4 with TRBJ2-5; TCRdb gives TRBD1 as the D gene, but with no DNA this cannot be confirmed. The CDR3 is 14 residues long. Here the CDR3 reads CASSPGGYQETQYF.

CDR3 protein: CASSSIAQGLNSYEQYF. This chain connects TRBV12-3 or TRBV12-4 to TRBJ2-7; with no DNA, the TCRdb D assignment of TRBD1 cannot be verified. The CDR3 has 17 residues.

The chain has TRBV6-5 and TRBJ2-3; the TRBD1 assignment by TCRdb is unverifiable without DNA. CDR1 and CDR2 from the germline V gene are MNHEY and SVGAGI. The CDR3 is 14 residues long. The CDR3 sequence is CASSWDRGRDTQYF.

The genes are TRBV9 and TRBJ2-3; the TCRdb call, TRBD2, lacks DNA for checking. The CDR3 is 16 residues long. Germline V gene data show CDR1 as SGDLS and CDR2 as YYNGEE. The CDR3 sequence is CASSVGPAGEPDTQYF. Full variable domain (outside the CDR3, taken from reference TRBV9 and TRBJ2-3): DSGVTQTPKHLITATGQRVTLRCSPRSGDLSVYWYQQSLDQGLQFLIQYYNGEERAKGNILERFSAQQFPDLHSELNLSSLELGDSALYFCASSVGPAGEPDTQYFGPGTRLTVL.

The gene calls are TRBV14 and TRBJ1-4; TCRdb's D call, TRBD1, is unchecked because there is no DNA. This CDR3 has 15 residues. CDR1 is SGHDN and CDR2 is FVKESK in the germline V gene. The CDR3 here is CASSHRTATNEKLFF.

CDR3 sequence reads: CSARGSAEPQGGQYF. The chain joins TRBV20-1 to TRBJ2-5. CDR3 length equals 15 residues. CDR1 is DFQATT, CDR2 SNEGSKA, per germline (reference sequence).

CDR3 region: CASSLLPFSGSGDEQFF. This rearrangement joins TRBV7-3 to TRBJ2-1; TCRdb returns TRBD2, unconfirmable since there is no DNA. The CDR3 has 17 amino acids. Per the germline V gene, CDR1 is SGHTA and CDR2 is FQGTGA.

The chain joins TRBV12-3 or TRBV12-4 to TRBJ2-3; the TCRdb D gene call, TRBD2, has no DNA to confirm it. This CDR3 is built from 15 residues. This CDR3 reads CASSPLGLRTDTQYF.

The chain recombines TRBV19 with TRBJ2-5; TCRdb lists TRBD2, though no DNA is available to test this call. There are 15 residues in the CDR3. Germline CDR1 LNHDA, CDR2 SQIVND (reference sequence). CDR3 amino acids: CASTPAAAGEKTQYF.